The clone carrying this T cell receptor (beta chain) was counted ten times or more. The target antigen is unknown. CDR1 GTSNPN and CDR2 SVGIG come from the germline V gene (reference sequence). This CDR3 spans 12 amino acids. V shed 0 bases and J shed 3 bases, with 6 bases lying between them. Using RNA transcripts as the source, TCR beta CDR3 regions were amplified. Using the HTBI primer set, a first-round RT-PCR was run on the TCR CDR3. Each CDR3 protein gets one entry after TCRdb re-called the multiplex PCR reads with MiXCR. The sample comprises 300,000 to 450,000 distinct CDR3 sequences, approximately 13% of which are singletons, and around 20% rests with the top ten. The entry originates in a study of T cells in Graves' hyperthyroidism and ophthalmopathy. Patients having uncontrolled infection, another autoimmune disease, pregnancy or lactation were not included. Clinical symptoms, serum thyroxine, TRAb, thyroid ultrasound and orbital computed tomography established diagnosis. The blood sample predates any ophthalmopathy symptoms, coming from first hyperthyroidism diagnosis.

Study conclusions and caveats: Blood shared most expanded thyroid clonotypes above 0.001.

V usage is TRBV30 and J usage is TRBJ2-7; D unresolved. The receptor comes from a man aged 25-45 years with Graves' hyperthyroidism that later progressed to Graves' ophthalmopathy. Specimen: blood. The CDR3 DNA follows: TGTGCCTGGAGTGTAGGGCTCTACGAGCAGTACTTC. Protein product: CAWSVGLYEQYF.